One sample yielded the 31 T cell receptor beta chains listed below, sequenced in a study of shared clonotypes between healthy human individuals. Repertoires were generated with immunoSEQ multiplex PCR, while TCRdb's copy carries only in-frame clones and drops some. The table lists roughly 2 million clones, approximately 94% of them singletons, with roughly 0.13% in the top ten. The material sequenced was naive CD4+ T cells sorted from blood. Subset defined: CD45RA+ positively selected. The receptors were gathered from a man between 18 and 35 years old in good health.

The CDR3 DNA sequence: TGTGCCAGCAGCACCGGACGTAGCGACCAACCCCAGCATTTT. It yields the protein CASSTGRSDQPQHF. V is TRBV6-5 and J is TRBJ1-5; unclear D gene. The CDR3 is made up of 14 amino acids. Germline-derived CDR1 and CDR2 are MNHEY and SVGAGI. Trimming pared 6 bases from V and 10 bases from J, leaving 19 bases between.

CDR3 in amino acids: CASSFGVRETQYF. DNA of the CDR3: TGTGCCAGCAGCTTCGGGGTGCGGGAGACCCAGTACTTC. The chain uses TRBV11-2 and TRBJ2-5, with D maybe TRBD2 (5 bases). Germline assignment: CDR1 SGHAT and CDR2 FQNNGV. V lost 3 bases to trimming and J lost 5 bases, with 10 bases between them. This CDR3 has 13 amino acids.

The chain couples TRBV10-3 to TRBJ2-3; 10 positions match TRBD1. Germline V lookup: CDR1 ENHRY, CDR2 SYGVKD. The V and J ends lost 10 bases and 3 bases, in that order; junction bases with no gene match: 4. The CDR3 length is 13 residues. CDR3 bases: TGTGCCACCCGGACAGGGGGAACAGATACGCAGTATTTT. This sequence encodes CATRTGGTDTQYF.

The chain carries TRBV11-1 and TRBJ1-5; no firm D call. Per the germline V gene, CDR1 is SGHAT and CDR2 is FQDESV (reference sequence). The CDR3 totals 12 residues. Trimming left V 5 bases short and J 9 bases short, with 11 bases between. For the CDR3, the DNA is TGTGCCAGCAGCCGAGATGAAGGGCCCCAGCATTTT. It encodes CASSRDEGPQHF.

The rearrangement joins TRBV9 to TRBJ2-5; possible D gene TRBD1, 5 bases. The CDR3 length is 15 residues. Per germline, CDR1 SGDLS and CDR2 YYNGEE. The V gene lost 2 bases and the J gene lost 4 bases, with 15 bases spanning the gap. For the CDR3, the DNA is TGTGCCAGCAGCGTTTCCACTTTGGGGCGAGAGACCCAGTACTTC. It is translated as CASSVSTLGRETQYF.

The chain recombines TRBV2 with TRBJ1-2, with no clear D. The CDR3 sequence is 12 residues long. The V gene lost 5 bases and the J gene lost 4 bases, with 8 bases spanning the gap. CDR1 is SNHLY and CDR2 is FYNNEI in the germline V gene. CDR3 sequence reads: CASSPDAYGYTF. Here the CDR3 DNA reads TGTGCCAGCAGTCCAGACGCCTATGGCTACACCTTC. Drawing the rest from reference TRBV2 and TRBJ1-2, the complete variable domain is EPEVTQTPSHQVTQMGQEVILRCVPISNHLYFYWYRQILGQKVEFLVSFYNNEISEKSEIFDDQFSVERPDGSNFTLKIRSTKLEDSAMYFCASSPDAYGYTFGSGTRLTVV.

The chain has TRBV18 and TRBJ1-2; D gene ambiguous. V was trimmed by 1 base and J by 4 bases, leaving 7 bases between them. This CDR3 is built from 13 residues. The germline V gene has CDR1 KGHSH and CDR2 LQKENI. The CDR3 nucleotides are TGTGCCAGCTCACCACTCCTCGTCTATGGCTACACCTTC. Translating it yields CASSPLLVYGYTF. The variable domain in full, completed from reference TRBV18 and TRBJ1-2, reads NAGVMQNPRHLVRRRGQEARLRCSPMKGHSHVYWYRQLPEEGLKFMVYLQKENIIDESGMPKERFSAEFPKEGPSILRIQQVVRGDSAAYFCASSPLLVYGYTFGSGTRLTVV.

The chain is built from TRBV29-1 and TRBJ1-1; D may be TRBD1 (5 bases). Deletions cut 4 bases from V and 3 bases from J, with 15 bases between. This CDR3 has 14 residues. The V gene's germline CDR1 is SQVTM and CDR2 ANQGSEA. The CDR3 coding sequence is TGCAGCGTTGCACCGCTGCTGGGGGACACTGAAGCTTTCTTT. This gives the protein CSVAPLLGDTEAFF.

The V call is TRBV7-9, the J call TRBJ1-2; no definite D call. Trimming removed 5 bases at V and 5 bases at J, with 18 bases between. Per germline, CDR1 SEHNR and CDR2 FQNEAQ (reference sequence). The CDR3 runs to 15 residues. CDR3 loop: CASSPPVTVGYGYTF. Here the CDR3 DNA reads TGTGCCAGCAGCCCACCCGTGACGGTCGGGTATGGCTACACCTTC.

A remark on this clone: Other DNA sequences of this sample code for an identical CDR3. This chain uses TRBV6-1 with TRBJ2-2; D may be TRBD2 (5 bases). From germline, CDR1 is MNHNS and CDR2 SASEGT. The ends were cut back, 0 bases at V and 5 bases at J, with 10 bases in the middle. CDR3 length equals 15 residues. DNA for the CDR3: TGTGCCAGCAGTGAAGCGCTGGGCGGGACCGGGGAGCTGTTTTTT. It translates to CASSEALGGTGELFF.

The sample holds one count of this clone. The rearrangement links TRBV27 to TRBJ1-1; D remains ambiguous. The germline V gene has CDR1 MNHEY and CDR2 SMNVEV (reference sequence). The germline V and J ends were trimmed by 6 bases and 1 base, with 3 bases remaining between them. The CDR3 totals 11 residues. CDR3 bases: TGTGCCAGCAGGGGGAACACTGAAGCTTTCTTT. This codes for CASRGNTEAFF.

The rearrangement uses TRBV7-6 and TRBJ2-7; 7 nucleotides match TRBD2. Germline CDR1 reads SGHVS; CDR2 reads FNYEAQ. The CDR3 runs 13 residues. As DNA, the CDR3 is TGTGGGGGCTCGGCTAGCGGTGTTTACGAGCAGTACTTC. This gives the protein CGGSASGVYEQYF.

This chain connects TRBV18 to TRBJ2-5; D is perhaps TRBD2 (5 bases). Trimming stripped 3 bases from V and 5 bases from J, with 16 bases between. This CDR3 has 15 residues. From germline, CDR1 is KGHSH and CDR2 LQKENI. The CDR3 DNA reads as TGTGCCAGCTCACCTCTCCCGCCGGGGTCCGAGACCCAGTACTTC. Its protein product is CASSPLPPGSETQYF. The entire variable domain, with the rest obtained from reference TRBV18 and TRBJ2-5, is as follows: NAGVMQNPRHLVRRRGQEARLRCSPMKGHSHVYWYRQLPEEGLKFMVYLQKENIIDESGMPKERFSAEFPKEGPSILRIQQVVRGDSAAYFCASSPLPPGSETQYFGPGTRLLVL.

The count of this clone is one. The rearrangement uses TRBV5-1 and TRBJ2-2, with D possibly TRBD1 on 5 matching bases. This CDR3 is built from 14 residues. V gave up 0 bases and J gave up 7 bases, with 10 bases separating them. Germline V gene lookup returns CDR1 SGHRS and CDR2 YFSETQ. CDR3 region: CASSLEAGIGELFF. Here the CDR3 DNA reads TGCGCCAGCAGCTTGGAAGCAGGGATCGGGGAGCTGTTTTTT.

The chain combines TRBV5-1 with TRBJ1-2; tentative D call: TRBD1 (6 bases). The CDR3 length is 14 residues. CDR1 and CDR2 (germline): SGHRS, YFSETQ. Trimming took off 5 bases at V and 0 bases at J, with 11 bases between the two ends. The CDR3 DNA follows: TGCGCCAGCAGTGGGCAGGGGACTAACTATGGCTACACCTTC. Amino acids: CASSGQGTNYGYTF.

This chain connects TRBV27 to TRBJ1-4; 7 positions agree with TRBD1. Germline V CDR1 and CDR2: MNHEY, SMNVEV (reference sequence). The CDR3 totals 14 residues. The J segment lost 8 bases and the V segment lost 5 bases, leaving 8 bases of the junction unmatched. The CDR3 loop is CASSQSQGGEKLFF. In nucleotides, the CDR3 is TGTGCCAGCAGTCAATCGCAGGGGGGGGAAAAACTGTTTTTT.

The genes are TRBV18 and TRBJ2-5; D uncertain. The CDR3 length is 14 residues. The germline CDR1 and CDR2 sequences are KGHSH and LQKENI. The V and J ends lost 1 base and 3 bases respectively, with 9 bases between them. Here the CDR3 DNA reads TGTGCCAGCTCACCACGGCCACAAGAAGAGACCCAGTACTTC. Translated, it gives CASSPRPQEETQYF.

CDR3 sequence: CASSPPISQGGQETQYF. The CDR3 region has the DNA TGTGCCAGCTCACCACCGATCTCTCAGGGAGGACAAGAGACCCAGTACTTC. The gene calls are TRBV18 and TRBJ2-5, with TRBD2 as a possible D gene (6 bases). The V gene lost 0 bases and the J gene lost 2 bases, with 16 bases spanning the gap. This CDR3 has 17 residues. Germline assignment: CDR1 KGHSH and CDR2 LQKENI.

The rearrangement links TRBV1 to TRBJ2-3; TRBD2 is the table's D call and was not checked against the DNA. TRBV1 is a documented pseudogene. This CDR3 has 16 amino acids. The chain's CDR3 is CTSSPLAGAVADTQYF. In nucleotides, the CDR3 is TGCACCAGCAGCCCCTTAGCGGGAGCTGTCGCGGATACGCAGTATTTT.

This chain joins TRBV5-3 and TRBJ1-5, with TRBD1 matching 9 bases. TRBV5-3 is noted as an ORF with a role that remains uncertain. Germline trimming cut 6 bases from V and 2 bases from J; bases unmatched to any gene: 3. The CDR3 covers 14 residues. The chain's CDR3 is CARNRDRGNQPQHF. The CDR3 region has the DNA TGTGCCAGAAACCGGGACAGGGGCAATCAGCCCCAGCATTTT.

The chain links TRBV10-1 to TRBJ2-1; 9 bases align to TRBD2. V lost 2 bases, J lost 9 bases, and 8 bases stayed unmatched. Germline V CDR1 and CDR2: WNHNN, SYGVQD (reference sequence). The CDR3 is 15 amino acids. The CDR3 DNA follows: TGCGCCAGCAGTGAGGGCGGGAGGGTTGAGCGTGAGCAGTTCTTC. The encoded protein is CASSEGGRVEREQFF.

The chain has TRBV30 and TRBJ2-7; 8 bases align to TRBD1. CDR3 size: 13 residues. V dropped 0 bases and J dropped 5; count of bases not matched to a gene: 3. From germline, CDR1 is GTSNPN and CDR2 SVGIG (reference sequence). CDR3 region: CAWSVQGVDEQYF. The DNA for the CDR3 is TGTGCCTGGAGTGTACAGGGGGTGGACGAGCAGTACTTC.

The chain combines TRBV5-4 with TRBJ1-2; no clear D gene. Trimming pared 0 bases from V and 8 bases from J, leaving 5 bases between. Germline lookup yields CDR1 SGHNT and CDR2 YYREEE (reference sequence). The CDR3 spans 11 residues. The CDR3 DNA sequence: TGTGCCAGCAGCTTGGAGTGGGGCTACACCTTC. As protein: CASSLEWGYTF.

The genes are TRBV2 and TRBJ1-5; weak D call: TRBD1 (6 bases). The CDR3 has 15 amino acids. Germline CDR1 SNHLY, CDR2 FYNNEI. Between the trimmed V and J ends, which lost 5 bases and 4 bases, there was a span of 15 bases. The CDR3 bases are TGTGCCAGCAGTCTGGACAGCTCTGCTAATCAGCCCCAGCATTTT. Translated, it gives CASSLDSSANQPQHF.

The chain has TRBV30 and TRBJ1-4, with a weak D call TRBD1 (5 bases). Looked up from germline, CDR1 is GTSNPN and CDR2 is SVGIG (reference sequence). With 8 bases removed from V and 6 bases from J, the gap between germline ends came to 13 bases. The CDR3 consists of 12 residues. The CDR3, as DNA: TGTGCCCGAACAGGTGGGGATGAAAAACTGTTTTTT. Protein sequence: CARTGGDEKLFF.

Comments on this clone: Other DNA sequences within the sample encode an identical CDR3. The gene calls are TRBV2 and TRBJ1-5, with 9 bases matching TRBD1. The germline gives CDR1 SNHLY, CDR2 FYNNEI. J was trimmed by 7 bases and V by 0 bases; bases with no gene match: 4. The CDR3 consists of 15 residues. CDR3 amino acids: CASSEARQGGQPQHF. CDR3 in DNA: TGTGCCAGCAGTGAAGCTCGACAGGGGGGACAGCCCCAGCATTTT.

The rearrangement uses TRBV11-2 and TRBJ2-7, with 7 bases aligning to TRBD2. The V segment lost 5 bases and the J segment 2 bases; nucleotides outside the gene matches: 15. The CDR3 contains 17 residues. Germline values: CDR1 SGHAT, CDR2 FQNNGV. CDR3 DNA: TGTGCCAGCAGCCCCCCGCGTAGCGGGCGTCTAGCCTACGAGCAGTACTTC. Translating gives CASSPPRSGRLAYEQYF.

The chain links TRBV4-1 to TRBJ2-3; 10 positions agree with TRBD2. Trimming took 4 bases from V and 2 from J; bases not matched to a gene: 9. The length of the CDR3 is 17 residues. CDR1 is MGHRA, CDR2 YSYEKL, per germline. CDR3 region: CASSLIGLADYTDTQYF. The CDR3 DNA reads TGCGCCAGCAGCCTCATAGGACTAGCGGACTACACAGATACGCAGTATTTT.

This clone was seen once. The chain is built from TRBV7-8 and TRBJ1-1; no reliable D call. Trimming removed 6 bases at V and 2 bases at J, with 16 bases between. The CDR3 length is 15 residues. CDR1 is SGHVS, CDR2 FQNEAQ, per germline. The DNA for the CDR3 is TGTGCCAGCAGGCCGGACCGGGCAGTAAACACTGAAGCTTTCTTT. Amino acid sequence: CASRPDRAVNTEAFF.

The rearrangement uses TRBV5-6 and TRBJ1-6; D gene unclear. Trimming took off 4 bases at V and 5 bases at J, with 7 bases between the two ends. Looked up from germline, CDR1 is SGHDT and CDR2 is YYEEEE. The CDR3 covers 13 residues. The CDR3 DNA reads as TGTGCCAGCAGCCCGGCCAATAATTCACCCCTCCACTTT. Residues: CASSPANNSPLHF.

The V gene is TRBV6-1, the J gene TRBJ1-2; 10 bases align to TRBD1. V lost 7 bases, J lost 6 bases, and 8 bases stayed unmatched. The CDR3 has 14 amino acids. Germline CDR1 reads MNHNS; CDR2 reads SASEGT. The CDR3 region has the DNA TGTGCCAGCAACCGGGACAGGGGTTTCGATGGCTACACCTTC. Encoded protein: CASNRDRGFDGYTF.